The entry below describes one TCR beta chain. The table lists this clonotype with a few counts. Its antigen has not been determined. No much larger clone is present one base from it, and per-base qualities are unavailable. A case-control design nested within a healthcare worker cohort in London, UK, was used, with weekly nasopharyngeal swab PCR tests and blood sampling performed. Between 23 and 31 March 2020, the week of the UK lockdown, healthcare workers were enrolled and then followed up weekly for as long as 16 weeks. This specimen belongs to a study of early T cells in non-severe SARS-CoV-2 infection (dated by TCRdb to the early 2020s). Context from the whole study: TCR sequencing used bulk RNA from unsorted whole blood, so alpha and beta chains could not be paired. What the research found in general, with its limitations: VDJdb matching was skewed toward anti-spike CD8 responses and likely underestimated virus-specific expansions by missing private and CD4 specificities.

Libraries were made using 5' RACE. The sequencer was a NextSeq 500. The TCR library protocol attached unique molecular identifiers to individual cDNA molecules to correct for sequencing error and PCR bias. Sequencing covered both TCR alpha and beta chains, and within each sample the abundances of alpha and beta sequences were tightly co-correlated. On the authors' methods: Decombinator V4 was used to perform V gene, J gene and CDR3 annotation of TCR sequences. Expanded TCRs were defined as changing significantly between any two time points under a Poisson model with p below 0.0001. TCR abundances were normalised to the total number of TCRs sequenced per sample and expressed as counts per million. TRAV1-2 paired with TRAJ12, TRAJ20 or TRAJ33 defined MAIT TCRs, while TRAV10 paired with TRAJ18 defined iNKT TCRs. VDJdb, accessed on 1 November 2021, was searched for TCRs annotated for CMV, EBV and SARS-CoV-2, and TCRs annotated for more than one antigen were excluded. TCRdb trimmed public reads at Q25 via fastp, called clones via MiXCR and kept in-frame beta chains. Under each unique CDR3 protein, matching rows form one entry showing the most common genes and DNA. The V and J calls and clone size are TCRdb's, not the authors'. This sample has around 92,000 distinct CDR3 sequences in its table, and about 10% of those were observed once. Of the sample, around 5.1% is held by the ten largest clones.

The CDR3 goes from the cysteine to the phenylalanine over 15 residues. The entry retains the CDR3 DNA only, 45 bases that are in frame from base 1. Reading the germline V gene (reference sequence) gives CDR1 MNHNY and CDR2 SVGAGI. V is shortened by 6 bases, J by 3 bases, and the region joining them spans 17 bases. The sequence derives from an adult who was a healthcare worker with PCR-confirmed SARS-CoV-2 infection or an uninfected control (not recorded which). Sequencing input: whole blood. The chain is made from TRBV6-6 and TRBJ2-5; the D gene is tentatively TRBD1 or TRBD2, each matching 6 bases. The CDR3 in this case is CASSRTGGDKETQYF. The nucleotides read TGTGCCAGCAGCCGCACTGGCGGGGACAAAGAGACCCAGTACTTC.